What follows are 20 T cell receptor beta chains derived from one specimen sequenced in a study of T-cell memory formation after mild COVID-19. TCRdb reprocessed the 5' RACE reads via MiXCR and lists one record per CDR3 protein. The sample shows just under 350,000 distinct CDR3 sequences, 10% to 15% of them seen only once. Sequencing was performed on PBMCs or a T cell subset sorted from them (not recorded which). Receptors originate from a man between 18 and 35 years old who had mild COVID-19 (a few samples of this study predate the infection). Cell type and time point are not known.

V is TRBV20-1 and J is TRBJ2-1; no clear D. Trimming pared 6 bases from V and 9 bases from J, leaving 21 bases between. Germline CDR1 reads DFQATT; CDR2 reads SNEGSKA (reference sequence). The length of the CDR3 is 14 residues. CDR3 DNA: TGCAGTGCCTCAGACTGGCGCTCCTTCGGTGAGCAGTTCTTC. This translates into CSASDWRSFGEQFF.

This chain links TRBV4-1 with TRBJ1-1; D call uncertain. The CDR3 has 14 residues. V was clipped by 1 base and J by 7 bases, with 13 bases between them. The germline gives CDR1 MGHRA, CDR2 YSYEKL. DNA for the CDR3: TGCGCCAGCAGCCAAGTCGCCCGATACTTTGAAGCTTTCTTT. This sequence encodes CASSQVARYFEAFF.

V and J are TRBV20-1 and TRBJ1-2; D is perhaps TRBD1 (5 bases). The germline V gene encodes CDR1 DFQATT and CDR2 SNEGSKA (reference sequence). This CDR3 region has 10 residues. The ends were cut back, 6 bases at V and 10 bases at J, with 12 bases in the middle. As DNA, the CDR3 is TGCAGTGCCGGTGACAGATTCTACACCTTC. It encodes CSAGDRFYTF.

This clonotype was counted many times. The gene calls are TRBV11-2 and TRBJ2-5, with D maybe TRBD1 (6 bases). Germline lookup yields CDR1 SGHAT and CDR2 FQNNGV. V dropped 5 bases and J dropped 4 bases, with 14 bases sitting between them. This CDR3 comprises 14 residues. The CDR3 DNA reads as TGTGCCAGCAGCCGGGTCGGACAGACAGAGACCCAGTACTTC. It specifies CASSRVGQTETQYF.

The chain uses TRBV13 and TRBJ1-3; D gene ambiguous. V was shortened by 2 bases and J by 0 bases, with 17 bases between the two germline ends. In germline, CDR1 is PRHDT, CDR2 FYEKMQ (reference sequence). This CDR3 is 18 amino acids long. The CDR3 sequence: CASSLFPVAGFSGNTIYF. The DNA for the CDR3 is TGTGCCAGCAGCTTATTTCCGGTCGCGGGATTCTCTGGAAACACCATATATTTT.

The chain recombines TRBV10-3 with TRBJ2-7; D not certain. The CDR3 has 12 amino acids. Germline CDR1 and CDR2: ENHRY and SYGVKD. Trimming cost V 2 bases and J 4 bases, with 6 bases left between them. In DNA, the CDR3 is TGTGCCATCAGTGAGGACGGGTACGAGCAGTACTTC. This sequence encodes CAISEDGYEQYF.

This clonotype showed up just a few times. The chain carries TRBV7-9 and TRBJ1-1, with no clear D. Deletions cut 4 bases from V and 10 bases from J, with 10 bases between. The CDR3 runs to 11 residues. Germline assignment: CDR1 SEHNR and CDR2 FQNEAQ (reference sequence). CDR3 residues: CASSSQGGAFF. As DNA, the CDR3 is TGTGCCAGCAGCTCACAAGGTGGAGCTTTCTTT.

This clonotype occurred a few times. The J gene is TRBJ2-3, the V gene TRBV7-9; perhaps TRBD2 as D (6 bases). Looked up from germline, CDR1 is SEHNR and CDR2 is FQNEAQ (reference sequence). V was cut by 6 bases and J by 0 bases, with 13 bases left in between. The CDR3 totals 15 residues. The DNA for the CDR3 is TGTGCCAGCAGACGGGACTTGTCTAGCACAGATACGCAGTATTTT. This gives the protein CASRRDLSSTDTQYF.

The CDR3: CAILAGLEGEQFF. In nucleotides, the CDR3 is TGTGCCATCTTGGCAGGGTTGGAGGGTGAGCAGTTCTTC. The chain combines TRBV10-3 with TRBJ2-1; a weak D match, TRBD2 (6 bases). With 8 bases removed from V and 9 bases from J, the gap between germline ends came to 17 bases. CDR1 ENHRY and CDR2 SYGVKD come from the germline V gene. There are 13 residues in the CDR3.

This rearrangement joins TRBV15 to TRBJ1-5; D is unclear. V dropped 2 bases and J dropped 6 bases, with 14 bases sitting between them. The CDR3 loop spans 15 amino acids. CDR1 is LNHNV and CDR2 is YYDKDF in the germline V gene (reference sequence). The CDR3 DNA reads TGTGCCACCAGCAGACAGAGAAGTGAGGGTCAGCCCCAGCATTTT. Translating gives CATSRQRSEGQPQHF.

This clonotype was seen a handful of times. At one boundary the junction diverges from the germline segment, which might be a read error. The gene calls are TRBV20-1 and TRBJ2-1; D is perhaps TRBD1 (5 bases). CDR1 is DFQATT and CDR2 is SNEGSKA in the germline V gene (reference sequence). This CDR3 spans 11 amino acids. The CDR3 sequence: CSARDRVGVLF. The DNA for the CDR3 is TGCAGTGCTAGAGATCGTGTAGGGGTTCTCTTC.

The chain employs TRBV12-3 or TRBV12-4 and TRBJ1-5; 11 bases fit TRBD1. The CDR3 sequence is 16 residues long. With V trimmed by 6 bases and J by 7 bases, 11 bases remained unmatched. The CDR3 DNA follows: TGTGCCAGCAGAATGGGGACAGGGGGGGAAGAACAGCCCCAGCATTTT. Translation: CASRMGTGGEEQPQHF.

This clonotype was picked up a small number of times. J is TRBJ1-4 and V is TRBV6-5; TRBD1 aligns across 7 bases. V shed 2 bases, J shed 3 bases, and the junction held 3 bases outside the gene matches. The CDR3 totals 15 residues. Germline V gene sequence: CDR1 MNHEY, CDR2 SVGAGI. The CDR3 DNA follows: TGTGCCAGCAGTTACACCGGGACAGCTAATGAAAAACTGTTTTTT. It codes for CASSYTGTANEKLFF.

The sample holds a few counts of this clonotype. The chain uses TRBV7-9 and TRBJ1-2; D gene uncertain. CDR3 length equals 14 residues. Germline V CDR1 and CDR2: SEHNR, FQNEAQ (reference sequence). V was cut by 0 bases and J by 8 bases, with 13 bases left in between. Here the CDR3 DNA reads TGTGCCAGCAGCTTAGCGAGGGAAGTAGGAGGCTACACCTTC. It is translated as CASSLAREVGGYTF.

This clonotype was seen more than once but under ten times. The V call is TRBV5-1, the J call TRBJ2-7; perhaps TRBD2 as D (5 bases). V lost 4 bases, J lost 6 bases, and 14 bases lay in between. Germline V gene lookup returns CDR1 SGHRS and CDR2 YFSETQ. CDR3 length: 13 amino acids. The DNA of the CDR3 is TGCGCCAGCAGCCCCCTCCCGGGGAGCGAGCAGTACTTC. Protein sequence: CASSPLPGSEQYF.

This chain links TRBV5-6 with TRBJ2-3; 7 bases fit TRBD2. Germline CDR1 reads SGHDT; CDR2 reads YYEEEE. This CDR3 is built from 15 residues. V trimming: 3 bases; J trimming: 1 base; junction bases outside the gene matches: 5. The CDR3: CASSSASGGTDTQYF. CDR3 DNA sequence: TGTGCCAGCAGCTCGGCGAGCGGGGGCACAGATACGCAGTATTTT.

This clonotype came up a few times. V and J are TRBV7-9 and TRBJ1-2; no clear D gene. Germline values: CDR1 SEHNR, CDR2 FQNEAQ (reference sequence). V was trimmed by 5 bases and J by 2 bases, leaving 3 bases between them. The CDR3 length is 11 residues. CDR3 in DNA: TGTGCCAGCAGCGTGAACTATGGCTACACCTTC. Translating it yields CASSVNYGYTF.

This clonotype was recorded a few times. The rearrangement joins TRBV5-1 to TRBJ2-3, with 8 bases identical to TRBD1. Germline assignment: CDR1 SGHRS and CDR2 YFSETQ. The CDR3 runs to 15 residues. Losses at the gene ends were 0 bases for V and 5 bases for J; bases not matched to a gene: 5. The CDR3 is CASSLDRGWEDTQYF. Here the CDR3 DNA reads TGCGCCAGCAGCTTGGACAGGGGGTGGGAAGATACGCAGTATTTT.

This clonotype has a handful of counts. The CDR3, as DNA: TGTGCCAGCGGCGGGGGGCCGCAAGATACGCAGTATTTT. The encoded protein is CASGGGPQDTQYF. The chain combines TRBV6-4 with TRBJ2-3, with 8 bases lining up with TRBD2. This CDR3 region has 13 residues. J was trimmed by 5 bases and V by 8 bases; bases with no gene match: 6. The germline V gene has CDR1 MRHNA and CDR2 SNTAGT.

The rearrangement uses TRBV18 and TRBJ1-6; D gene uncertain. Between the trimmed V and J ends, which lost 3 bases and 7 bases, there was a span of 13 bases. The CDR3 is 15 residues long. Germline CDR1 KGHSH, CDR2 LQKENI. CDR3 coding DNA: TGTGCCAGCTCACCCAGCGGGCAATGGAATTCACCCCTCCACTTT. This translates into CASSPSGQWNSPLHF.